These T cell receptor beta chains were read from a single sample in a study of blood T cell repertoires in COVID-19. The assay was immunoSEQ multiplex PCR, and TCRdb's table has in-frame clones only and misses some. The table shows about 76,000 clones, with approximately 86% occurring only once. The specimen sequenced was peripheral blood. The source is a human donor in a cohort sampled during active COVID-19. The CDR3 runs from the conserved cysteine through the conserved F or W. D genes are given only for firm matches. Where a row states a size, it is once, few, many or the class of an expanded clone; other rows omit it.

D,size,J,V,length,DNA,CDR3
.,.,TRBJ2-7,TRBV15,13,TGTGCCACCAGCAGAGGCGAAAACCTCGAGCAGTACTTC,CATSRGENLEQYF
.,.,TRBJ2-7,TRBV28,13,TGTGCCAGCAGCCCCAGCGCTTCCTACGAGCAGTACTTC,CASSPSASYEQYF
TRBD2,.,TRBJ2-3,TRBV5-1,15,TGCGCCAGCAGAACGGGACTAGCGAGAACAGATACGCAGTATTTT,CASRTGLARTDTQYF
.,.,TRBJ1-5,TRBV28,13,TGTGCCAGCAGCAGGGGAAGCAATCAGCCCCAGCATTTT,CASSRGSNQPQHF
.,.,TRBJ1-2,TRBV10-3,12,TGTGCCTCCCGTGGGCCTCTCTATGGCTACACCTTC,CASRGPLYGYTF
TRBD2,.,TRBJ2-1,TRBV30,19,TGTGCCTGGAGCCCTAAGCCGGGGACTAGCGGGGGCTCCTACAATGAGCAGTTCTTC,CAWSPKPGTSGGSYNEQFF
.,once,TRBJ1-6,TRBV11-2,15,TGTGCCAGCAGCTTAGGAGAGTCCGCGAATTCACCCCTCCACTTT,CASSLGESANSPLHF
.,.,TRBJ2-3,TRBV25-1,17,TGTGCCAGCAGTCCCCAACCCGGAGGGGGCTGGACAGATACGCAGTATTTT,CASSPQPGGGWTDTQYF
.,.,TRBJ1-2,TRBV9,15,TGTGCCAGCAGCGCCCCGACCGGGAGTAACTATGGCTACACCTTC,CASSAPTGSNYGYTF
.,.,TRBJ1-2,TRBV29-1,14,TGCAGCGTCGGACCAGGGGCAGGGTCCTATGGCTACACCTTC,CSVGPGAGSYGYTF
.,once,TRBJ2-5,TRBV28,13,TGTGCCAGCAGACCAAGCCAGCTAGGGACCCAGTACTTC,CASRPSQLGTQYF
TRBD1,.,TRBJ1-2,TRBV5-4,15,TGTGCCAGCAGCCCGCCAGACAGGGGCGACTATGGCTACACCTTC,CASSPPDRGDYGYTF
TRBD2,.,TRBJ2-1,TRBV9,15,TGTGCCAGCAGTGTTGCTAGCGGGAGTAATGGTGAGCAGTTCTTC,CASSVASGSNGEQFF
TRBD2,.,TRBJ2-2,TRBV6-5,15,TGTGCCAGCAGACTAGCGGGGGTGAACACCGGGGAGCTGTTTTTT,CASRLAGVNTGELFF
.,many,TRBJ1-6,TRBV14,15,TGTGCCAGCAGCCGTTTTACAGGGTCAAATTCACCCCTCCACTTT,CASSRFTGSNSPLHF
TRBD2,once,TRBJ2-4,TRBV6-5,14,TGTGCCAGCAAGGAGGGACTAGTTGTAAACATTCAGTACTTC,CASKEGLVVNIQYF
TRBD1,.,TRBJ1-1,TRBV30,14,TGTGCCTGGAGGGGACAGGGAATGAACACTGAAGCTTTCTTT,CAWRGQGMNTEAFF
.,few,TRBJ2-7,TRBV30,12,TGTGCCTGGAGTCCAGCCAGCGACGGGCAGTACTTC,CAWSPASDGQYF
.,.,TRBJ1-5,TRBV19,17,TGTGCCAGTAGTATTTTACTCACGCACCGTAGCAATCAGCCCCAGCATTTT,CASSILLTHRSNQPQHF
TRBD1,.,TRBJ1-5,TRBV28,15,TGTGCCAGCAGTTTGGGACAGGCGCGCAATCAGCCCCAGCATTTT,CASSLGQARNQPQHF
TRBD1,.,TRBJ2-5,TRBV24-1,12,TGTGCCACCAGCAGGGGGCGAGAGACCCAGTACTTC,CATSRGRETQYF
TRBD1,.,TRBJ1-2,TRBV5-6,13,TGTGCCAGCAGCCTCAGGGGGCGCGGTGGCTACACCTTC,CASSLRGRGGYTF
.,.,TRBJ2-1,TRBV7-9,13,TGTGCCGGGGCCGGGGGTTCCTACAATGAGCAGTTCTTC,CAGAGGSYNEQFF
.,.,TRBJ2-5,TRBV4-2,20,TGTGCCAGCAGCCAAGAGTATTTAGCTAGCGTAAACACTCCTCAAGAGACCCAGTACTTC,CASSQEYLASVNTPQETQYF
TRBD1,.,TRBJ1-4,TRBV19,15,TGTGCCAGTAGCAACGGGGGACAGCTCGGGGAAAAACTGTTTTTT,CASSNGGQLGEKLFF
TRBD1,few,TRBJ2-1,TRBV11-2,16,TGTGCCAGCAGCTTTGGATCAGGGGGAGCGTACAATGAGCAGTTCTTC,CASSFGSGGAYNEQFF
.,few,TRBJ1-2,TRBV2,13,TGTGCCAGCTGCGACGCGGATTTCTATGGCTACACCTTC,CASCDADFYGYTF
TRBD1,.,TRBJ1-4,TRBV30,15,TGTGCCTGGAGTGCACTGGGACAGGGAGGTGAAAAACTGTTTTTT,CAWSALGQGGEKLFF
.,.,TRBJ1-2,TRBV28,16,TGTGCCAGCAGTTACCCAACCGGGACACCCATGGAGGGCTACACCTTC,CASSYPTGTPMEGYTF
.,.,TRBJ1-3,TRBV19,14,TGTGCCAGTGAGACAGCTTCCTCTGGAAACACCATATATTTT,CASETASSGNTIYF
.,few,TRBJ1-1,TRBV2,11,TGTGCCAGCTCACAGAACACTGAAGCTTTCTTT,CASSQNTEAFF
.,.,TRBJ2-3,TRBV23-1,17,TGCGCCAGCAGTCCCCCACGAAGTGGTAGCATCGCAGATACGCAGTATTTT,CASSPPRSGSIADTQYF
.,.,TRBJ1-4,TRBV6-4,15,TGTGCCAGCAGTGCAGATCAACGTCCTAATGAAAAACTGTTTTTT,CASSADQRPNEKLFF
TRBD2,few,TRBJ2-7,TRBV18,14,TGTGCCAGCTCACCGGGACTAGCGGTCTACGAGCAGTACTTC,CASSPGLAVYEQYF
TRBD2,once,TRBJ2-1,TRBV19,18,TGTGCCAGTAGTATAGATTTAGCTAGCGGGAGTGGGGACAATGAGCAGTTCTTC,CASSIDLASGSGDNEQFF
TRBD2,once,TRBJ2-1,TRBV6-5,14,TGTGCCAGCAGTACTAGCGGGGCTTACAATGAGCAGTTCTTC,CASSTSGAYNEQFF
TRBD1,.,TRBJ1-3,TRBV5-6,17,TGTGCCAGCAGCTATCAAACAGGGGAAGGTTATGGAAACACCATATATTTT,CASSYQTGEGYGNTIYF
TRBD2,.,TRBJ2-1,TRBV4-1,15,TGCGCCAGCAGCAAAGCGACTAGCGGATACAATGAGCAGTTCTTC,CASSKATSGYNEQFF
.,.,TRBJ2-1,TRBV24-1,11,TGTGCCACCAAGAGTAGCAATGAGCAGTTCTTC,CATKSSNEQFF
.,.,TRBJ1-6,TRBV27,13,TGTGCCAGCAACAGGGCCTATAATTCACCCCTCCACTTT,CASNRAYNSPLHF
.,once,TRBJ2-7,TRBV29-1,12,TGCAGCGTTGAAGACGGTTCCTACGAGCAGTACTTC,CSVEDGSYEQYF
.,.,TRBJ2-7,TRBV27,15,TGTGCCAGCAGTTTAAAGCGGAGGAGCTCCTACGAGCAGTACTTC,CASSLKRRSSYEQYF
TRBD1,.,TRBJ1-1,TRBV29-1,15,TGCAGCGGCCTCGGGACAGGGGGAAGTAACACTGAAGCTTTCTTT,CSGLGTGGSNTEAFF
.,.,TRBJ1-1,TRBV5-4,13,TGTGCCAGCAGGTTTACAGGGTTGACTGAAGCTTTCTTT,CASRFTGLTEAFF
TRBD1,.,TRBJ2-3,TRBV5-8,12,TGTGCCAGCAGCACGCGACAGGGAACGCAGTATTTT,CASSTRQGTQYF
TRBD2,.,TRBJ2-1,TRBV5-8,17,TGTGCCAGCAGCGCAGGGGGGACTAGCGCGCCTAAAGATGAGCAGTTCTTC,CASSAGGTSAPKDEQFF
TRBD2,.,TRBJ2-7,TRBV18,16,TGTGCCAGCTCACAGGCGGGGGGGACGCTCTCCTACGAGCAGTACTTC,CASSQAGGTLSYEQYF
.,.,TRBJ2-1,TRBV24-1,16,TGTGCCACCAGTGATTTTGGAGGGATCGGGCAGGGTGAGCAGTTCTTC,CATSDFGGIGQGEQFF
TRBD1,.,TRBJ2-1,TRBV10-3,15,TGTGCCATCAGGGATACAGGGGGCTCCTACAATGAGCAGTTCTTC,CAIRDTGGSYNEQFF
TRBD1,.,TRBJ1-2,TRBV5-4,15,TGTGCCAGCAGCTCACCTCCGGGACAGGGGTATGGCTACACCTTC,CASSSPPGQGYGYTF
.,.,TRBJ2-2,TRBV3-1/TRBV3-2,13,TGTGCCAGCAGCCAAGGAGCTGGCGGGGAGCTGTTTTTT,CASSQGAGGELFF
TRBD2,.,TRBJ2-2,TRBV5-1,18,TGCGCCAGCAGCGTGGGGACTAGCGGGGGACCGAGCACCGGGGAGCTGTTTTTT,CASSVGTSGGPSTGELFF
.,.,TRBJ1-2,TRBV28,12,TGTGCCAGCAGTTACGGGGTCTATGGCTACACCTTC,CASSYGVYGYTF
.,.,TRBJ1-5,TRBV5-4,15,TGTGCCAGCAGCTTGGCGGGGTCCCTCAATCAGCCCCAGCATTTT,CASSLAGSLNQPQHF